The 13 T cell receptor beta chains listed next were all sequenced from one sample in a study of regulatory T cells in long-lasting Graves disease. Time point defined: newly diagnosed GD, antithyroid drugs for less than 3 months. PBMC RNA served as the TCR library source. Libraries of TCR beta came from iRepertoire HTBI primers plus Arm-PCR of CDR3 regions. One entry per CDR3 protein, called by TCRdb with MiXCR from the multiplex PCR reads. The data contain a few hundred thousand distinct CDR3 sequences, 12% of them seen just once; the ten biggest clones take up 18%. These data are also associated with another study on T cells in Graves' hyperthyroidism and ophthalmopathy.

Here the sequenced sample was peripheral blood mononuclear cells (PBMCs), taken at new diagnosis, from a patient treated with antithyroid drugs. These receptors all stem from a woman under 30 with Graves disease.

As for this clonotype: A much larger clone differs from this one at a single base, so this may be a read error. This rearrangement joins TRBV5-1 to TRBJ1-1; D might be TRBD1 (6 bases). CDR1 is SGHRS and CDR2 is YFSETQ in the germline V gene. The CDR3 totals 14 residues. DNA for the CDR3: TGCGCCGGCAGCTTGGCTCAGGGGAGGGGTGAAGCTTTCTTT. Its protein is CAGSLAQGRGEAFF. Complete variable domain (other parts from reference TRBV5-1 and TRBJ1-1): KAGVTQTPRYLIKTRGQQVTLSCSPISGHRSVSWYQQTPGQGLQFLFEYFSETQRNKGNFPGRFSGRQFSNSRSEMNVSTLELGDSALYLCAGSLAQGRGEAFFGQGTRLTVV.

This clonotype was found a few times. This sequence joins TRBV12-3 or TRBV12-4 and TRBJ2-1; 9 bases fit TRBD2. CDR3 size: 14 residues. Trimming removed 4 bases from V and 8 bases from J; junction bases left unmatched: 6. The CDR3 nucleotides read TGTGCCAGCAGTTCCGGGACTAGCAGGGATGAGCAGTTCTTC. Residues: CASSSGTSRDEQFF.

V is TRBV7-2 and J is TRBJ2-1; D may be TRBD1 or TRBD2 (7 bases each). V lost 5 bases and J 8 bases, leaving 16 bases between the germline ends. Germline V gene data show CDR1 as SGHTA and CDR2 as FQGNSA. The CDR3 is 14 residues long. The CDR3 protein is CASSLAGGVYEQFF. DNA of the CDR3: TGTGCCAGCAGCCTCGCAGGGGGGGTTTATGAGCAGTTCTTC.

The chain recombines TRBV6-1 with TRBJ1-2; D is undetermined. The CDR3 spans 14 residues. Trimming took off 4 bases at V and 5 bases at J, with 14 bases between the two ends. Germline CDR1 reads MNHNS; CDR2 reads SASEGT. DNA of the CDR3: TGTGCCAGCAGTGTTCGACAAGGAGGATATGGCTACACCTTC. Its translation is CASSVRQGGYGYTF.

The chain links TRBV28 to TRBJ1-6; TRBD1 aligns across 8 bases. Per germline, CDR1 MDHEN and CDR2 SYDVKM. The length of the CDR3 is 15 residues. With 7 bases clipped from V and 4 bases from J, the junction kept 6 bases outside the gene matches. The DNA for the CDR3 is TGTGCCAGCACTCCAGGGGGCTTTTATAATTCACCCCTCCACTTT. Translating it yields CASTPGGFYNSPLHF.

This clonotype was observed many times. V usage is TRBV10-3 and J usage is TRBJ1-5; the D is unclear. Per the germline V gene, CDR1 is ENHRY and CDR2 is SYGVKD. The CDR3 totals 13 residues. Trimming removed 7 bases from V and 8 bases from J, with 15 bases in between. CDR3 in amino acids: CAITQSRDEPQHF. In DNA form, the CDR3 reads TGTGCCATCACCCAGTCGAGGGATGAGCCCCAGCATTTT.

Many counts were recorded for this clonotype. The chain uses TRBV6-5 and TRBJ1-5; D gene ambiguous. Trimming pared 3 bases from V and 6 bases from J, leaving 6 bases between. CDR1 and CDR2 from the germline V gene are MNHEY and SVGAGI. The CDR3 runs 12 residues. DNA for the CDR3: TGTGCCAGCAGTTATAGACTTCAGCCCCAGCATTTT. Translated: CASSYRLQPQHF.

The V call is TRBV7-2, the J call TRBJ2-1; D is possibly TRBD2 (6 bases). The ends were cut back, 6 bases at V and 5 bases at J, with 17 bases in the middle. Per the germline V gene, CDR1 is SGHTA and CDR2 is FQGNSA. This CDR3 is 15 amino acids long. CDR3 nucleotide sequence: TGTGCCAGCAGTCCCACTTGGACTACCCACAATGAGCAGTTCTTC. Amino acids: CASSPTWTTHNEQFF.

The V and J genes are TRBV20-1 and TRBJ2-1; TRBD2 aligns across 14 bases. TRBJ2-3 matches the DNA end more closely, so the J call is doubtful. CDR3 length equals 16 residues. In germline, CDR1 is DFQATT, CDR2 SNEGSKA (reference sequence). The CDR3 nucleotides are TGCAGTGCTAGCGGACTAGCGGGAGGAGAGCCAGATACGCAGTATTTT. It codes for CSASGLAGGEPDTQYF.

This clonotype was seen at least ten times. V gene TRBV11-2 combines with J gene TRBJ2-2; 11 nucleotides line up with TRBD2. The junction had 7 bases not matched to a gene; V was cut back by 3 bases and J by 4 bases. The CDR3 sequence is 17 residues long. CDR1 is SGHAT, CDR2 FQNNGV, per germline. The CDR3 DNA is TGTGCCAGCAGCTTCCTTAGCGGGAGGGCCCCCACCGGGGAGCTGTTTTTT. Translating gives CASSFLSGRAPTGELFF.

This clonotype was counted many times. The CDR3 region has the DNA TGTGCCAGCGTCTCCTGGGGGGGGCCCGACGTTGGAGCTTTCTTT. Protein sequence: CASVSWGGPDVGAFF. The rearrangement uses TRBV12-3 or TRBV12-4 and TRBJ1-1; weak D call: TRBD1 (6 bases). CDR3 length: 15 amino acids. The V and J ends lost 8 bases and 10 bases respectively, with 26 bases between them.

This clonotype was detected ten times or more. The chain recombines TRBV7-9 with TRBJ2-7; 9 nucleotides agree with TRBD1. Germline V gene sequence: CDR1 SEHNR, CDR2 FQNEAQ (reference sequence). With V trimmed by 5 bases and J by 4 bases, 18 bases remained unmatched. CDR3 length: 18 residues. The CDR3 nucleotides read TGTGCCAGCAGCGGCTTGAGACCCCCGGGACAGGGACATTACGAGCAGTACGTC. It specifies CASSGLRPPGQGHYEQYV.

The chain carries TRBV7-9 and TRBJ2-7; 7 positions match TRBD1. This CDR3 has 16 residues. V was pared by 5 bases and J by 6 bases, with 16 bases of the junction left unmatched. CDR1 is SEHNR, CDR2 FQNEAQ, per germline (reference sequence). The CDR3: CASSRLRSTGKGEQYF. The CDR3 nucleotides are TGTGCCAGCAGCCGCCTTAGATCGACAGGGAAAGGCGAGCAGTACTTC.